The clone carrying this TCR beta chain was counted at least ten times. Its antigen is not known. Unique molecular identifiers were added to individual cDNA molecules. TCRdb fed the 5' RACE reads into MiXCR, producing one record per CDR3 protein. The table has approximately 69,000 distinct CDR3 sequences, 9.5% to 15% seen once. This CDR3 region has 13 residues. In germline, CDR1 is MDHEN, CDR2 SYDVKM. V gave up 3 bases and J gave up 6 bases, with 10 bases separating them. These data originate in a study of early T cells in non-severe SARS-CoV-2 infection. Study-level background: Sequencing targeted bulk RNA from unsorted whole blood, leaving chains unpaired.

Study findings and constraints: The matching step, a VDJdb search, favored anti-spike CD8 responses and missed private and CD4 specificities.

The TCR comes from an adult who was a healthcare worker with PCR-confirmed SARS-CoV-2 infection or an uninfected control (not recorded which). The material sequenced was whole blood, taken at baseline. This rearrangement joins TRBV28 to TRBJ2-3; D gene uncertain. In nucleotides, the CDR3 is TGTGCCAGCAGTTTTTGGCTTTTGGATACGCAGTATTTT. Its protein is CASSFWLLDTQYF.